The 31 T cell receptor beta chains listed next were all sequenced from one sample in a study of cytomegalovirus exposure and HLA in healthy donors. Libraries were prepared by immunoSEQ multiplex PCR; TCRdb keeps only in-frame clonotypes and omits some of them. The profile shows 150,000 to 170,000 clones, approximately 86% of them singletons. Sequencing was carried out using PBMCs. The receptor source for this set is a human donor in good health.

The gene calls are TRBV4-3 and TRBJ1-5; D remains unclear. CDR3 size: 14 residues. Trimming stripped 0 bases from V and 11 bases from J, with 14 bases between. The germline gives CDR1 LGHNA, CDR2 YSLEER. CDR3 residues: CASSQEFPSVAQHF. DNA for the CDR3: TGCGCCAGCAGCCAAGAATTCCCTTCTGTAGCCCAGCATTTT.

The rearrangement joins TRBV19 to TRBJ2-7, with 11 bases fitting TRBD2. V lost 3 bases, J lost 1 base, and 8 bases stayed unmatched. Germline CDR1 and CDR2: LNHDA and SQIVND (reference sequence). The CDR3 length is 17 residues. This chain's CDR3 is CASSMASGRPLSYEQYF. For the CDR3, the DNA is TGTGCCAGTAGTATGGCTAGCGGGAGGCCCCTGTCCTACGAGCAGTACTTC.

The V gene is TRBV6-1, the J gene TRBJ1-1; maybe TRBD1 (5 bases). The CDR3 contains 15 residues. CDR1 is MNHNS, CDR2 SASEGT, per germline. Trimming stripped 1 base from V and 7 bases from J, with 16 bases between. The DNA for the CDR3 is TGTGCCAGCAGTGAAGGGAGAGCAGGGTCGAATGAAGCTTTCTTT. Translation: CASSEGRAGSNEAFF.

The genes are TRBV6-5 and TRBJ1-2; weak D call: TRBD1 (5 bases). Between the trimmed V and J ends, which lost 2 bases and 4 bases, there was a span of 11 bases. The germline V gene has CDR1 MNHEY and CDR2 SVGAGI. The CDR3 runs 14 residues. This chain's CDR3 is CASSYLQGFYGYTF. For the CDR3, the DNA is TGTGCCAGCAGTTACCTCCAGGGCTTCTATGGCTACACCTTC.

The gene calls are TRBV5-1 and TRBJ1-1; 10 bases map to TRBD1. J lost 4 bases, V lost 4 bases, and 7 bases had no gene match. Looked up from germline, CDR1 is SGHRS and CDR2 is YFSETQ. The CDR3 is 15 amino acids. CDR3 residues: CASSGTGQGGTEAFF. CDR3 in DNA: TGCGCCAGCAGCGGGACAGGACAGGGGGGCACTGAAGCTTTCTTT.

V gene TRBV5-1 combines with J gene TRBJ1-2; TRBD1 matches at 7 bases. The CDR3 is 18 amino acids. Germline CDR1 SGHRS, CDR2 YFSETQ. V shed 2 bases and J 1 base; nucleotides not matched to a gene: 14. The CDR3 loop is CASSLRLDRASGNYGYTF. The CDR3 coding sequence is TGCGCCAGCAGCTTACGACTCGACAGGGCGTCGGGTAACTATGGCTACACCTTC.

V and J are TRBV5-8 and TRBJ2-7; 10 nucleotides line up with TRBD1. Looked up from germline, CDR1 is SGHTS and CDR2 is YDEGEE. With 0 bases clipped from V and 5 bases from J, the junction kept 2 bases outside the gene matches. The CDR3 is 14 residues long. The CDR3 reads CASSLGDRGHEQYF. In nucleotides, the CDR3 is TGTGCCAGCAGCTTGGGGGACAGGGGACACGAGCAGTACTTC.

As DNA, the CDR3 is TGTGCCAGCAGTTACTCCTCAGGATATTATAATTCACCCCTCCACTTT. Translation: CASSYSSGYYNSPLHF. V usage is TRBV6-5 and J usage is TRBJ1-6; D unclear. The germline CDR1 and CDR2 sequences are MNHEY and SVGAGI. The CDR3 has 16 amino acids. V was trimmed by 0 bases and J by 4 bases, leaving 10 bases between them.

CDR3 nucleotides: TGTGCCAGCAGCTTGCCCGAGGGATGGACTGAAGCTTTCTTT. It yields the protein CASSLPEGWTEAFF. The chain employs TRBV5-6 and TRBJ1-1; D uncertain. Germline V gene sequence: CDR1 SGHDT, CDR2 YYEEEE. This CDR3 is built from 14 residues. V lost 1 base, J lost 5 bases, and 12 bases lay in between.

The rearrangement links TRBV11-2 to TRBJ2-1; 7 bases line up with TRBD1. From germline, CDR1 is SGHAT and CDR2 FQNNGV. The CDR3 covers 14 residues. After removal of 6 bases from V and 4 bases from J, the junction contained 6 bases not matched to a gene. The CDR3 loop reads CASRSDRVYNEQFF. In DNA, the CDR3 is TGTGCCAGCAGATCCGACAGGGTTTACAATGAGCAGTTCTTC.

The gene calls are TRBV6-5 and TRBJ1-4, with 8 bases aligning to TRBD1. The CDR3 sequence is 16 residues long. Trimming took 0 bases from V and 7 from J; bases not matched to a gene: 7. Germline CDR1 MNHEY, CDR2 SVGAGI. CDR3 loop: CASSYSRTGKGEKLFF. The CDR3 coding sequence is TGTGCCAGCAGTTACTCCCGGACAGGGAAGGGTGAAAAACTGTTTTTT.

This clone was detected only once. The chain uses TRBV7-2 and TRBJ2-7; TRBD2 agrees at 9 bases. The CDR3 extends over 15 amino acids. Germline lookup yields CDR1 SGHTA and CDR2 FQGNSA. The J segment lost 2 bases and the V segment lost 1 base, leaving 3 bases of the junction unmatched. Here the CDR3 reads CASSLVVAGAYEQYF. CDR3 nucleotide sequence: TGTGCCAGCAGCTTAGTAGTAGCGGGGGCCTACGAGCAGTACTTC.

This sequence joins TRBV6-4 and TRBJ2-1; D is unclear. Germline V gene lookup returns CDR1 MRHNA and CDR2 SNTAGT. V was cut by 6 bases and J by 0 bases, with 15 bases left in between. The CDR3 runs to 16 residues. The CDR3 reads CASSFQEESSYNEQFF. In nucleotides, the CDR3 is TGTGCCAGCAGCTTCCAAGAGGAGAGCTCCTACAATGAGCAGTTCTTC.

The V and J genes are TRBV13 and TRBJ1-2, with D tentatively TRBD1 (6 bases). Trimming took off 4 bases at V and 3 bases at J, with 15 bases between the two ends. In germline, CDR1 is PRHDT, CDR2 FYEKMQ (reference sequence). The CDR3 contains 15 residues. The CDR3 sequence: CASSSRQERYYGYTF. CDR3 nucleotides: TGTGCCAGCAGCTCCAGACAGGAGCGCTACTATGGCTACACCTTC.

The CDR3 DNA reads as TGTGCCAGCAGCTTAGGAGTAGCGGGGCCTTACCAGTATTTT. Encoded protein: CASSLGVAGPYQYF. The chain carries TRBV7-8 and TRBJ2-3, with 8 bases identical to TRBD2. The CDR3 length is 14 residues. The V and J ends lost 1 base and 12 bases, in that order; junction bases with no gene match: 9. CDR1 SGHVS and CDR2 FQNEAQ come from the germline V gene.

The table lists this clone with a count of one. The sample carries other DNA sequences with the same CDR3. This chain's CDR3 is CASSLGLAGGPYNEQFF. The CDR3 DNA is TGCGCCAGCAGCTTGGGACTAGCGGGAGGGCCCTACAATGAGCAGTTCTTC. This sequence joins TRBV5-1 and TRBJ2-1; TRBD2 matches at 14 bases. The CDR3 is made up of 17 amino acids. CDR1 and CDR2 (germline): SGHRS, YFSETQ. Trimming at V came to 0 bases and at J to 2 bases, leaving 1 base not matched to a gene.

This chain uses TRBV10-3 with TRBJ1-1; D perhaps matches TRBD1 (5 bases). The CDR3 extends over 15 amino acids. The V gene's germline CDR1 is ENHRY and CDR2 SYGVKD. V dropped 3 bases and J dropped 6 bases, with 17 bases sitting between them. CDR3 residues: CAISEWEAGMAEAFF. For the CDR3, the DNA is TGTGCCATCAGTGAATGGGAGGCAGGGATGGCTGAAGCTTTCTTT.

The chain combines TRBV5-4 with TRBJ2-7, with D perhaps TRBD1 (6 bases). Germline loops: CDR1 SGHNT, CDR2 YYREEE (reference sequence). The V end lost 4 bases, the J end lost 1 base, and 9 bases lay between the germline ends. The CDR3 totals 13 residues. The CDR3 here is CASSVTGSYEQYF. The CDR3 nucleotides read TGTGCCAGCAGCGTGACAGGTTCCTACGAGCAGTACTTC.

This chain's CDR3 is CASREDSISPLHF. The CDR3 DNA is TGTGCCAGCAGGGAGGACAGCATTTCACCCCTCCACTTT. J is TRBJ1-6 and V is TRBV25-1; D is perhaps TRBD1 (6 bases). Germline V gene sequence: CDR1 MGHDK, CDR2 SYGVNS. CDR3 length equals 13 residues. Trimming removed 6 bases from V and 9 bases from J, with 12 bases in between.

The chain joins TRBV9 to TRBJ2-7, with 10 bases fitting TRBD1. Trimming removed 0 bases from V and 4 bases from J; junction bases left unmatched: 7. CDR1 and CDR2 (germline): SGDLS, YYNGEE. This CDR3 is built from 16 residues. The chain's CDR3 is CASSVATGGQGYEQYF. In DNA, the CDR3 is TGTGCCAGCAGCGTAGCTACAGGGGGACAGGGGTACGAGCAGTACTTC.

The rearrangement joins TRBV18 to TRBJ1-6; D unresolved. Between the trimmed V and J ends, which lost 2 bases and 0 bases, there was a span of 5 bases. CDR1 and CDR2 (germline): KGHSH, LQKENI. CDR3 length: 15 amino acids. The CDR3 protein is CASSPGSSYNSPLHF. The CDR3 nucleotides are TGTGCCAGCTCACCAGGGAGCTCCTATAATTCACCCCTCCACTTT.

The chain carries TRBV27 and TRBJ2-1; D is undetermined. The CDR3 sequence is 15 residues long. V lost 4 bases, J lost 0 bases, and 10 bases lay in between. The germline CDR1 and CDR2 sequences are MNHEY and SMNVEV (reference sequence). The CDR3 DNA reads TGTGCCAGCAGTTCCGCTATGAGCTCCTACAATGAGCAGTTCTTC. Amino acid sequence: CASSSAMSSYNEQFF.

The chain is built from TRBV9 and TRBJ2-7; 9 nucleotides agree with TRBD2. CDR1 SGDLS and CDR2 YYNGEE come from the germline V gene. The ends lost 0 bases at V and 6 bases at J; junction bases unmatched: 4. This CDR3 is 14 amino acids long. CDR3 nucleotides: TGTGCCAGCAGCGTAGGTCTAGCGGGACTCGAGCAGTACTTC. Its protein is CASSVGLAGLEQYF.

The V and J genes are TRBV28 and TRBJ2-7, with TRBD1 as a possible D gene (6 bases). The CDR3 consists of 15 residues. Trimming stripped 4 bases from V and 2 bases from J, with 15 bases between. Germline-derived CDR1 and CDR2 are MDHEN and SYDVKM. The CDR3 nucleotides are TGTGCCAGCAGTTCTACTGGACAGAGCACCTACGAGCAGTACTTC. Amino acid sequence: CASSSTGQSTYEQYF. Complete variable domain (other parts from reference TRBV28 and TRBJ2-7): DVKVTQSSRYLVKRTGEKVFLECVQDMDHENMFWYRQDPGLGLRLIYFSYDVKMKEKGDIPEGYSVSREKKERFSLILESASTNQTSMYLCASSSTGQSTYEQYFGPGTRLTVT.

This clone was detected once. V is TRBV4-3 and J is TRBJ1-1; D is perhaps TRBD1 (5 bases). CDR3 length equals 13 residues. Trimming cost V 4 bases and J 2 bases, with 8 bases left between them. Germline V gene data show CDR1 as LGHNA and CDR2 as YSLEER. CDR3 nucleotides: TGCGCCAGCAGCCTACAGGTAAACACTGAAGCTTTCTTT. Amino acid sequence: CASSLQVNTEAFF.

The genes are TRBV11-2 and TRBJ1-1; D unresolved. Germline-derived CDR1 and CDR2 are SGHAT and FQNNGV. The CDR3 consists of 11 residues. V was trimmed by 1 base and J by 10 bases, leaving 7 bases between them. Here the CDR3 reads CASSLGGRAFF. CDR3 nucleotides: TGTGCCAGCAGCTTAGGAGGGAGAGCTTTCTTT.

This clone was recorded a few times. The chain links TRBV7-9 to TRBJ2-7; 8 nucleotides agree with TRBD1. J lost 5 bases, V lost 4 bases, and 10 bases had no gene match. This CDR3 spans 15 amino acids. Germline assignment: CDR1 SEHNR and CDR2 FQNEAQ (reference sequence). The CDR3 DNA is TGTGCCAGCAGCTACAGGCAGGGGGCCGAGGACGAGCAGTACTTC. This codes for CASSYRQGAEDEQYF.

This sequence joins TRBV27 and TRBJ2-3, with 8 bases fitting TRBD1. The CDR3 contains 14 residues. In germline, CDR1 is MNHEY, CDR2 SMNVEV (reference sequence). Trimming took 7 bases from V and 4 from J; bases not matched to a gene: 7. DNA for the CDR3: TGTGCCAGCACCCCAGGGGGCAGGCCAGATACGCAGTATTTT. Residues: CASTPGGRPDTQYF.

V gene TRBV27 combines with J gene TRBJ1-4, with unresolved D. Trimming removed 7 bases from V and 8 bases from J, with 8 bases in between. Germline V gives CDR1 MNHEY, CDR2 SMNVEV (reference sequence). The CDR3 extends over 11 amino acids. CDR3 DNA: TGTGCCAGCAAGCTCAAGGAAAAACTGTTTTTT. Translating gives CASKLKEKLFF.

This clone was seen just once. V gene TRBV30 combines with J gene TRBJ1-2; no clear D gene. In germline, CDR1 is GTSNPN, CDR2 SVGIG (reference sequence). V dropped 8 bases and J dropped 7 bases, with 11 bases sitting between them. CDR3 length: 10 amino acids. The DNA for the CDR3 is TGTGCCAGAGAGGAGGGTGGCTACACCTTC. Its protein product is CAREEGGYTF.

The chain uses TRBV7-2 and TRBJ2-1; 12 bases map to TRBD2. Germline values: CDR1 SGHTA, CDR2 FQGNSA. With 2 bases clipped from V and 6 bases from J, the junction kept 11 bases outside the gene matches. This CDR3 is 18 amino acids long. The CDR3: CASSLWVPGLAGTNEQFF. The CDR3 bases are TGTGCCAGCAGCTTATGGGTACCTGGACTAGCGGGGACCAATGAGCAGTTCTTC.